These 29 T cell receptor beta chains were all obtained from the same sample, sequenced in a study of blood T cell repertoires in COVID-19. Assay: immunoSEQ multiplex PCR; the TCRdb copy retains only in-frame clones and omits some. The table includes 290,000 or so clones, roughly 89% detected once. The source material was PBMCs or T cells enriched from blood (not recorded which). These TCRs come from a woman aged 18-30 years with acute COVID-19.

The chain uses TRBV30 and TRBJ1-4; no clear D. The V gene lost 4 bases and the J gene lost 4 bases, with 10 bases spanning the gap. Germline assignment: CDR1 GTSNPN and CDR2 SVGIG (reference sequence). The CDR3 is 13 residues long. DNA for the CDR3: TGTGCCTGGAATAGGGAGGGTAATGAAAAACTGTTTTTT. Translation: CAWNREGNEKLFF.

The genes are TRBV28 and TRBJ1-6, with D possibly TRBD1 on 5 matching bases. CDR1 and CDR2 from the germline V gene are MDHEN and SYDVKM. Between the trimmed V and J ends, which lost 5 bases and 0 bases, there was a span of 14 bases. CDR3 size: 17 residues. This CDR3 reads CASSRTGESSYNSPLHF. Written as DNA, the CDR3 is TGTGCCAGCAGTCGAACAGGTGAAAGCTCCTATAATTCACCCCTCCACTTT.

Only one count was recorded for this clone. The chain is built from TRBV24-1 and TRBJ2-7; maybe TRBD1 (5 bases). CDR1 and CDR2 (germline): KGHDR, SFDVKD. The CDR3 covers 14 residues. Deletions cut 5 bases from V and 2 bases from J, with 12 bases between. In nucleotides, the CDR3 is TGTGCCACCAGTGCCCCGACAGCGCCCTACGAGCAGTACTTC. Translating it yields CATSAPTAPYEQYF.

The chain uses TRBV3-1 (or the pseudogene TRBV3-2) and TRBJ1-6; tentative D call: TRBD1 (5 bases). This CDR3 region has 18 residues. Germline values: CDR1 LGHDT, CDR2 YNNKEL (reference sequence). V lost 1 base and J 10 bases, leaving 23 bases between the germline ends. DNA of the CDR3: TGTGCCAGCAGCCAAGGCGGATTTGCGGGACCCAACACGTCACCCCTCCACTTT. Protein product: CASSQGGFAGPNTSPLHF.

This chain links TRBV29-1 with TRBJ1-1, with a weak D call TRBD1 (6 bases). Germline V gene sequence: CDR1 SQVTM, CDR2 ANQGSEA. V was clipped by 7 bases and J by 5 bases, with 17 bases between them. The CDR3 runs to 13 residues. The CDR3 sequence: CSGGGTPGTEAFF. Here the CDR3 DNA reads TGCAGCGGGGGCGGGACACCGGGTACTGAAGCTTTCTTT. The variable domain in full, with the rest retrieved from reference TRBV29-1 and TRBJ1-1, is SAVISQKPSRDICQRGTSLTIQCQVDSQVTMMFWYRQQPGQSLTLIATANQGSEATYESGFVIDKFPISRPNLTFSTLTVSNMSPEDSSIYLCSGGGTPGTEAFFGQGTRLTVV.

In its sample, this clone was seen once. The genes are TRBV9 and TRBJ2-3; TRBD2 matches at 13 bases. The germline V gene encodes CDR1 SGDLS and CDR2 YYNGEE. V shed 2 bases, J shed 1 base, and the junction held 10 bases outside the gene matches. CDR3 size: 19 residues. Written as DNA, the CDR3 is TGTGCCAGCAGCGTTGCAGGGGATGGACTAGCGGGAGGCACAGATACGCAGTATTTT. Protein product: CASSVAGDGLAGGTDTQYF.

The V call is TRBV19, the J call TRBJ1-6; the D gene is possibly TRBD1 (5 bases). There are 15 residues in the CDR3. V shed 4 bases and J shed 9 bases, with 16 bases lying between them. The germline CDR1 and CDR2 sequences are LNHDA and SQIVND (reference sequence). CDR3 region: CASSTLQGGGSPLHF. CDR3 DNA sequence: TGTGCCAGTAGTACCCTCCAGGGTGGCGGTTCACCCCTCCACTTT.

This chain connects TRBV27 to TRBJ1-6; D ambiguous. Germline values: CDR1 MNHEY, CDR2 SMNVEV (reference sequence). The CDR3 runs 15 residues. V was clipped by 8 bases and J by 3 bases, with 14 bases between them. CDR3 sequence reads: CASGYQTGYNSPLHF. DNA of the CDR3: TGTGCCAGCGGCTATCAGACGGGCTATAATTCACCCCTCCACTTT.

The V call is TRBV13, the J call TRBJ1-2; TRBD1 matches at 8 bases. The germline CDR1 and CDR2 sequences are PRHDT and FYEKMQ (reference sequence). CDR3 length: 16 residues. The V segment lost 2 bases and the J segment 4 bases; nucleotides outside the gene matches: 9. For the CDR3, the DNA is TGTGCCAGCAGCTTAATTACAGGGGGGGTTGGCTATGGCTACACCTTC. Encoded protein: CASSLITGGVGYGYTF.

As for this clone: Other nucleotide sequences from this sample produce the same CDR3. The rearrangement joins TRBV19 to TRBJ2-7, with 8 nucleotides matching TRBD2. CDR1 and CDR2 from the germline V gene are LNHDA and SQIVND (reference sequence). The CDR3 loop spans 14 amino acids. After removal of 1 base from V and 4 bases from J, the junction contained 3 bases not matched to a gene. The CDR3 region is CASSIAGGPYEQYF. The DNA of the CDR3 is TGTGCCAGTAGTATAGCGGGAGGGCCGTACGAGCAGTACTTC.

The chain uses TRBV2 and TRBJ2-7; D possibly corresponds to TRBD2 (6 bases). Per germline, CDR1 SNHLY and CDR2 FYNNEI. Between the trimmed V and J ends, which lost 7 bases and 6 bases, there was a span of 25 bases. This CDR3 is 16 amino acids long. The CDR3 loop reads CASNGGTANLEGEQYF. The CDR3 nucleotides read TGTGCCAGCAACGGAGGGACGGCAAATCTCGAAGGCGAGCAGTACTTC.

The table lists this clone with a count of one. V usage is TRBV12-5 and J usage is TRBJ1-1, with D maybe TRBD1 (6 bases). The CDR3 totals 14 residues. The V gene lost 6 bases and the J gene lost 5 bases, with 16 bases spanning the gap. CDR1 LGHNT and CDR2 FRNRAP come from the germline V gene. CDR3 loop: CASGPGGLGTEAFF. The DNA of the CDR3 is TGTGCTAGTGGACCGGGGGGGCTGGGGACTGAAGCTTTCTTT.

This chain uses TRBV6-5 with TRBJ2-1; a possible D gene is TRBD2 (6 bases). CDR3 length: 15 amino acids. Germline V gives CDR1 MNHEY, CDR2 SVGAGI. V dropped 2 bases and J dropped 5 bases, with 13 bases sitting between them. CDR3 sequence: CASSYQPSADNEQFF. The CDR3 DNA follows: TGTGCCAGCAGTTACCAGCCTAGCGCGGACAATGAGCAGTTCTTC.

This rearrangement joins TRBV29-1 to TRBJ2-1, with TRBD2 as a possible D gene (5 bases). The V and J ends lost 4 bases and 3 bases respectively, with 13 bases between them. This CDR3 is built from 14 residues. From germline, CDR1 is SQVTM and CDR2 ANQGSEA. This CDR3 reads CSVGGGHGYNEQFF. The CDR3 DNA follows: TGCAGCGTTGGTGGCGGGCATGGCTACAATGAGCAGTTCTTC.

This chain connects TRBV5-1 to TRBJ2-3, with 9 bases matching TRBD1. Germline V gene sequence: CDR1 SGHRS, CDR2 YFSETQ. The CDR3 totals 17 residues. V shed 4 bases, J shed 2 bases, and the junction held 11 bases outside the gene matches. The CDR3 DNA reads as TGCGCCAGCAGCGACCGGGACAGGGAACCATTCACAGATACGCAGTATTTT. It is translated as CASSDRDREPFTDTQYF. Full variable domain (remainder filled in from reference TRBV5-1 and TRBJ2-3): KAGVTQTPRYLIKTRGQQVTLSCSPISGHRSVSWYQQTPGQGLQFLFEYFSETQRNKGNFPGRFSGRQFSNSRSEMNVSTLELGDSALYLCASSDRDREPFTDTQYFGPGTRLTVL.

This clone was counted a single time. This chain joins TRBV5-6 and TRBJ2-7; 8 nucleotides align to TRBD1. Unmatched junction bases numbered 13, after V lost 3 bases and J lost 2 bases. This CDR3 comprises 17 residues. The germline gives CDR1 SGHDT, CDR2 YYEEEE. This CDR3 reads CASSSALEYRGTYEQYF. The CDR3 DNA sequence: TGTGCCAGCAGCTCGGCTCTTGAGTACAGGGGGACCTACGAGCAGTACTTC.

The genes are TRBV7-2 and TRBJ1-4, with TRBD1 identical over 7 bases. CDR1 and CDR2 from the germline V gene are SGHTA and FQGNSA. Trimming cost V 6 bases and J 8 bases; bases outside gene matches: 6. The CDR3 length is 13 residues. The CDR3 region is CASRATGAEKLFF. The CDR3 coding sequence is TGTGCCAGCAGGGCCACAGGGGCCGAAAAACTGTTTTTT.

This chain connects TRBV5-1 to TRBJ1-1, with TRBD1 as a possible D gene (6 bases). Germline assignment: CDR1 SGHRS and CDR2 YFSETQ. Trimming stripped 5 bases from V and 5 bases from J, with 13 bases between. The CDR3 runs to 13 residues. CDR3 in DNA: TGCGCCAGCAGAACAGGGATGGGGACTGAAGCTTTCTTT. Protein: CASRTGMGTEAFF.

The chain couples TRBV19 to TRBJ1-2; D ambiguous. Looked up from germline, CDR1 is LNHDA and CDR2 is SQIVND (reference sequence). CDR3 size: 14 residues. Trimming took 5 bases from V and 3 from J, leaving 13 bases between them. CDR3 protein: CASSQRARDYGYTF. The CDR3 nucleotides are TGTGCCAGTAGTCAGCGGGCGCGGGACTATGGCTACACCTTC.

This chain links TRBV28 with TRBJ1-4; D uncertain. V shed 3 bases and J shed 0 bases, with 8 bases lying between them. CDR1 MDHEN and CDR2 SYDVKM come from the germline V gene. This CDR3 is built from 15 residues. For the CDR3, the DNA is TGTGCCAGCAGTTTCTTCGTCTCAACTAATGAAAAACTGTTTTTT. It specifies CASSFFVSTNEKLFF.

The CDR3 DNA reads TGTGCCAGCAGCTTACAAGGGGGACAAGAGACCCAGTACTTC. Its protein is CASSLQGGQETQYF. J is TRBJ2-5 and V is TRBV7-3; a possible D gene is TRBD1 (6 bases). Per the germline V gene, CDR1 is SGHTA and CDR2 is FQGTGA. The CDR3 length is 14 residues. The ends were cut back, 2 bases at V and 2 bases at J, with 9 bases in the middle.

This clone appeared a single time. The chain has TRBV6-5 and TRBJ1-2; D not certain. With 2 bases removed from V and 8 bases from J, the gap between germline ends came to 9 bases. The CDR3 is made up of 12 amino acids. Germline CDR1 and CDR2: MNHEY and SVGAGI. The CDR3 coding sequence is TGTGCCAGCAGTTACCGGGGTTGGGGCTACACCTTC. Encoded protein: CASSYRGWGYTF.

V usage is TRBV5-1 and J usage is TRBJ1-3; tentative D call: TRBD1 (5 bases). V was pared by 5 bases and J by 1 base, with 10 bases between. Per the germline V gene, CDR1 is SGHRS and CDR2 is YFSETQ. The CDR3 has 14 amino acids. As DNA, the CDR3 is TGCGCCAGCAGGGCTTCAGGGTCTGGAAACACCATATATTTT. Its translation: CASRASGSGNTIYF.

This chain joins TRBV27 and TRBJ1-2; D is possibly TRBD1 (6 bases). The germline gives CDR1 MNHEY, CDR2 SMNVEV (reference sequence). The CDR3 totals 14 residues. V gave up 3 bases and J gave up 2 bases, with 10 bases separating them. The CDR3 is CASSFHGQNYGYTF. The CDR3 nucleotides read TGTGCCAGCAGTTTCCATGGACAGAACTATGGCTACACCTTC.

This rearrangement joins TRBV19 to TRBJ2-2, with 10 bases aligning to TRBD1. Germline V gene data show CDR1 as LNHDA and CDR2 as SQIVND (reference sequence). There are 15 residues in the CDR3. Trimming removed 5 bases from V and 6 bases from J; junction bases left unmatched: 6. For the CDR3, the DNA is TGTGCCAGTAGTGGACAGGGGGTAGGGGCCGGGGAGCTGTTTTTT. The encoded protein is CASSGQGVGAGELFF.

The rearrangement uses TRBV2 and TRBJ1-2; D is undetermined. The CDR3 spans 14 residues. Germline CDR1 is SNHLY and CDR2 is FYNNEI. The germline V and J ends were trimmed by 8 bases and 0 bases, with 13 bases remaining between them. CDR3 coding DNA: TGTGCCAGCTCATCAGATTCAGCTAACTATGGCTACACCTTC. Translated: CASSSDSANYGYTF. Looking up the rest from reference TRBV2 and TRBJ1-2 gives the full variable domain: EPEVTQTPSHQVTQMGQEVILRCVPISNHLYFYWYRQILGQKVEFLVSFYNNEISEKSEIFDDQFSVERPDGSNFTLKIRSTKLEDSAMYFCASSSDSANYGYTFGSGTRLTVV.

This chain links TRBV29-1 with TRBJ2-7, with D perhaps matching TRBD2 (5 bases). In germline, CDR1 is SQVTM, CDR2 ANQGSEA. This CDR3 region has 14 residues. Trimming left V 0 bases short and J 0 bases short, with 9 bases between. This CDR3 reads CSVEDSGSSYEQYF. The CDR3 bases are TGCAGCGTTGAAGATTCGGGGTCCTCCTACGAGCAGTACTTC.

The gene calls are TRBV28 and TRBJ1-1, with D possibly being TRBD1 (5 bases). V lost 5 bases, J lost 1 base, and 20 bases lay in between. The CDR3 consists of 17 residues. CDR1 is MDHEN and CDR2 is SYDVKM in the germline V gene. The CDR3, as DNA: TGTGCCAGCAGTCTGCCCCTGGGGCAGCGAGGGAACACTGAAGCTTTCTTT. Protein: CASSLPLGQRGNTEAFF.

The chain couples TRBV19 to TRBJ1-1, with D maybe TRBD1 (6 bases). Trimming took 1 base from V and 5 from J, leaving 8 bases between them. The length of the CDR3 is 13 residues. Germline V gene data show CDR1 as LNHDA and CDR2 as SQIVND (reference sequence). For the CDR3, the DNA is TGTGCCAGTAGTATAGTCGACAGGACTGAAGCTTTCTTT. It translates to CASSIVDRTEAFF.